Here is one TCR beta chain with its context. What it binds is not known. The data were taken from a study of CD8+ T cells in alopecia areata. The CDR3 sequence is 11 residues long. Trimming pared 6 bases from V and 4 bases from J, leaving 9 bases between. Germline CDR1 is SQVTM and CDR2 is ANQGSEA. It was cDNA, reverse transcribed from extracted RNA, that served as the sequencing template. The protocol was immunoSEQ multiplex PCR, while the TCRdb copy is restricted to in-frame clones and leaves out a portion. The table lists fewer than 100,000 clones, just over 70% of them singletons. As for treatment: oral pan-JAK inhibitor, 5-10 mg twice daily. Regarding the study as a whole: Higher clonality than in normal scalp was seen in lesional scalp, especially alopecia totalis/universalis. Sharing of TCR sequences between patients (possibly for HLA-related reasons) was less clear than in mice. Among the 100 top clones, expanded CD8+ clones, like scalp clonality, were significantly decreased by tofacitinib. Alphabeta T cells residing in normal skin are also sequenced in scalp samples.

This chain uses TRBV29-1 with TRBJ1-1; weak D call: TRBD1 (5 bases). The source is a human donor with alopecia areata. The material was CD8+ T cells sorted from blood, obtained at week 44, from a patient treated with tofacitinib. Here the CDR3 reads CSVGTSTEAFF. The CDR3 coding sequence is TGCAGCGTGGGGACTTCCACTGAAGCTTTCTTT.